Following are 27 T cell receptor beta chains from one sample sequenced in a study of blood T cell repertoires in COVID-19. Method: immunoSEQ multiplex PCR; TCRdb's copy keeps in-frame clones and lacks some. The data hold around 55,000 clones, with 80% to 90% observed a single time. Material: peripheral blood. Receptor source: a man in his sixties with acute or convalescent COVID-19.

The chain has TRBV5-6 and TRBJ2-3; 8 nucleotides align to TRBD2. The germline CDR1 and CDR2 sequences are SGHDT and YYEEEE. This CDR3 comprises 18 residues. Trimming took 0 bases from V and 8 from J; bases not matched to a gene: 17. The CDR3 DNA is TGTGCCAGCAGCTTGGCCGGGACGGGAGGGTCCCAAGGGGGTACGCAGTATTTT. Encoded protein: CASSLAGTGGSQGGTQYF.

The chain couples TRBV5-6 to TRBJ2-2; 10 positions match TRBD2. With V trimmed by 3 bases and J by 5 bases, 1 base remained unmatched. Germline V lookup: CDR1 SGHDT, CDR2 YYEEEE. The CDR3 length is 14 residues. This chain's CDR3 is CASSWTSGTGELFF. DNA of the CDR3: TGTGCCAGCAGCTGGACTAGCGGTACCGGGGAGCTGTTTTTT.

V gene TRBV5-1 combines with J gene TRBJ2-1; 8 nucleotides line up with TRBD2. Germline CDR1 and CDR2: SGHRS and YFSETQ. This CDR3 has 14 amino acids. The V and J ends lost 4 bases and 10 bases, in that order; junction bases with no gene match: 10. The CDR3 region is CASSLSSGSGEQFF. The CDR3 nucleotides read TGCGCCAGCAGCCTTTCGAGCGGGAGTGGCGAGCAGTTCTTC.

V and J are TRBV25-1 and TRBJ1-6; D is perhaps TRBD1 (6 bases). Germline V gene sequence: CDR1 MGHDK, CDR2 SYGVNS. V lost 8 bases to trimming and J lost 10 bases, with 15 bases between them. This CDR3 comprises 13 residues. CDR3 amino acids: CASSSGHRSPLHF. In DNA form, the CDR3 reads TGTGCCAGCTCCTCGGGACATCGGTCACCCCTCCACTTT.

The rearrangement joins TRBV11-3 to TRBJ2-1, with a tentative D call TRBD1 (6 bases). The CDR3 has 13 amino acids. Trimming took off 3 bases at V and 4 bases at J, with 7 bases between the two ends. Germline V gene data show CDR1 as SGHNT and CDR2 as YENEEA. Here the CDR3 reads CASSFDRYNEQFF. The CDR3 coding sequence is TGTGCCAGCAGCTTTGACAGGTACAATGAGCAGTTCTTC.

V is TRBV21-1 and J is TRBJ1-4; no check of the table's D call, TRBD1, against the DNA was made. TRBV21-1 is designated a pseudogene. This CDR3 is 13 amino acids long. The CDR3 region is CASPDRPNEKLFF. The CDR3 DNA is TGTGCCAGCCCGGACAGGCCAAATGAAAAACTGTTTTTT.

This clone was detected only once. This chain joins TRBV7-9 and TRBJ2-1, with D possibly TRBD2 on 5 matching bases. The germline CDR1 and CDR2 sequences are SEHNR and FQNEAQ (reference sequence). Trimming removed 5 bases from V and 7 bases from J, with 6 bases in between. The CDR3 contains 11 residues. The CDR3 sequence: CASSGRNEQFF. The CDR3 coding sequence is TGTGCCAGCAGCGGGAGAAATGAGCAGTTCTTC.

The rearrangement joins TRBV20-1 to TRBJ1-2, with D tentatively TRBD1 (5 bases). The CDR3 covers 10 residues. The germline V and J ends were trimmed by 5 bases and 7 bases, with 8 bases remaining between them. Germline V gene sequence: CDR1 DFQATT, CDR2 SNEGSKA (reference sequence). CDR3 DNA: TGCAGTGCTTGGGGGGGTGGCTACACCTTC. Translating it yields CSAWGGGYTF.

The CDR3 DNA reads as TGTGCCAGCAGCCAAGATCAATTGAGGCAGCACTATGGCTACACCTTC. It is translated as CASSQDQLRQHYGYTF. The chain carries TRBV4-2 and TRBJ1-2; D ambiguous. The CDR3 is 16 residues long. The V end lost 0 bases, the J end lost 3 bases, and 14 bases lay between the germline ends. CDR1 is LGHNA and CDR2 is YNFKEQ in the germline V gene.

CDR3 DNA sequence: TGTGCCAGCAGTTACGGGTCGAAACTAGCGGGACTCCTTTACGAGCAGTACTTC. Its translation is CASSYGSKLAGLLYEQYF. V and J are TRBV6-2 or TRBV6-3 and TRBJ2-7; the match to TRBD2 covers 10 bases. The CDR3 spans 18 residues. CDR1 is MNHEY and CDR2 is SVGEGT in the germline V gene. V was clipped by 2 bases and J by 4 bases; unmatched bases: 14.

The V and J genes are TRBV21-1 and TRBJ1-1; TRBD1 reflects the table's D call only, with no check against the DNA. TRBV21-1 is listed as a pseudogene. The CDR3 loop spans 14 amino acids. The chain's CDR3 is CASSGRTGTTEAFF. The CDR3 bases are TGTGCCAGCAGCGGCCGGACAGGGACCACTGAAGCTTTCTTT.

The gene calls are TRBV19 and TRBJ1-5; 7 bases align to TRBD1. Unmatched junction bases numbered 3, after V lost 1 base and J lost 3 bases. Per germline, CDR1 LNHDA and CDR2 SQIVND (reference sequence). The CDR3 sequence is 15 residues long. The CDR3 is CASSIGGQTNQPQHF. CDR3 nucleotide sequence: TGTGCCAGTAGTATAGGGGGACAGACCAATCAGCCCCAGCATTTT.

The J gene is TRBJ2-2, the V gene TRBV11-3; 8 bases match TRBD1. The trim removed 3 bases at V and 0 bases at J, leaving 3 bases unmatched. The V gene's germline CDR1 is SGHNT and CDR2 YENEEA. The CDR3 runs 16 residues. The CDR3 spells CASSFPTGANTGELFF. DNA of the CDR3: TGTGCCAGCAGCTTTCCGACAGGGGCGAACACCGGGGAGCTGTTTTTT.

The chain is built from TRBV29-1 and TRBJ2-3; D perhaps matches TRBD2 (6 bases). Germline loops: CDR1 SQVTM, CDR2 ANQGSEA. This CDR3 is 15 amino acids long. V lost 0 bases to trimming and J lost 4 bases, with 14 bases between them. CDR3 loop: CSVEDRGGRSDTQYF. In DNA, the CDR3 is TGCAGCGTTGAAGATCGTGGGGGGAGGTCAGATACGCAGTATTTT.

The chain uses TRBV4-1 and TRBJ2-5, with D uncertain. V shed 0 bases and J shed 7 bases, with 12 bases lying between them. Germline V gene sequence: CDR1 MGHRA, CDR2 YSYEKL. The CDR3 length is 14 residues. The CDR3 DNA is TGCGCCAGCAGCCAAGATCCAGCGCCTGGGACCCAGTACTTC. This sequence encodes CASSQDPAPGTQYF.

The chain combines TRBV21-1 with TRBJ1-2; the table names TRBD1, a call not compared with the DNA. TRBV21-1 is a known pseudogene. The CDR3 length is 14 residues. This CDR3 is CASRYRDRGDGYTF. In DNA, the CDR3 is TGTGCCAGCAGATACCGGGACAGGGGGGATGGCTACACCTTC.

Here the CDR3 reads CASSFRQAQPQHF. DNA for the CDR3: TGTGCCAGTAGTTTCAGACAGGCCCAGCCCCAGCATTTT. J is TRBJ1-5 and V is TRBV19; tentative D call: TRBD1 (6 bases). V lost 5 bases and J 7 bases, leaving 12 bases between the germline ends. The V gene's germline CDR1 is LNHDA and CDR2 SQIVND (reference sequence). CDR3 length equals 13 residues.

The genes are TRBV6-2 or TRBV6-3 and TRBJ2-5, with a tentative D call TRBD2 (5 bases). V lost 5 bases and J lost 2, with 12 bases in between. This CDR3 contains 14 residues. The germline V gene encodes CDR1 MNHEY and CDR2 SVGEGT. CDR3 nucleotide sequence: TGTGCCAGCAGTCCCCCAGCGGCGCAAGAGACCCAGTACTTC. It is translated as CASSPPAAQETQYF.

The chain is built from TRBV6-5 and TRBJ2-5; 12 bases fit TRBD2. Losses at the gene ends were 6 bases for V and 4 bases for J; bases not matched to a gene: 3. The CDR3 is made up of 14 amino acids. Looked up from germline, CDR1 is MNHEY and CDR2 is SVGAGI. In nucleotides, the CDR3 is TGTGCCAGCAGCCGGACTAGCGGGATAGAGACCCAGTACTTC. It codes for CASSRTSGIETQYF.

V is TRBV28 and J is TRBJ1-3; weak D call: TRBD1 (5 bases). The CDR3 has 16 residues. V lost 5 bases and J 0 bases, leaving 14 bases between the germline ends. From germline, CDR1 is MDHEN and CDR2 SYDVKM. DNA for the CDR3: TGTGCCAGCAGTCTTCAAGGGGTCGCCTCTGGAAACACCATATATTTT. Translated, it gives CASSLQGVASGNTIYF.

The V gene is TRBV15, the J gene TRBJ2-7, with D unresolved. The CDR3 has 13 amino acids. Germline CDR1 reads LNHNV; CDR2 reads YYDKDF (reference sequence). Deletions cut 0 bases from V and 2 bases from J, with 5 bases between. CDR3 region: CATSRDITYEQYF. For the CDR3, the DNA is TGTGCCACCAGCAGAGATATAACCTACGAGCAGTACTTC.

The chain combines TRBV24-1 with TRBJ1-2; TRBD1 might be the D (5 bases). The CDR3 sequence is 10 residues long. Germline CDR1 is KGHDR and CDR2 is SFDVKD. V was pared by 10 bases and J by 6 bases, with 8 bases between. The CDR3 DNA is TGTGCCACGGACATGGATGGCTACACCTTC. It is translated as CATDMDGYTF.

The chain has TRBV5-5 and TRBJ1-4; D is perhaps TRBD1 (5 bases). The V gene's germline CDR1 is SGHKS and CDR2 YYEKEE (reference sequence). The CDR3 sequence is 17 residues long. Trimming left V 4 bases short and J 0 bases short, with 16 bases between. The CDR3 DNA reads TGTGCCAGCAGCCTCGGAGACAGTTTTGCAACTAATGAAAAACTGTTTTTT. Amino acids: CASSLGDSFATNEKLFF.

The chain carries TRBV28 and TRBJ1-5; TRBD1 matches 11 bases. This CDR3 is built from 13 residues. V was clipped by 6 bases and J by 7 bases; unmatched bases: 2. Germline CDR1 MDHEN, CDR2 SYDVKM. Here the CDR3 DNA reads TGTGCCAGCAGCTGGACAGGGGGCCAGCCCCAGCATTTT. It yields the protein CASSWTGGQPQHF.

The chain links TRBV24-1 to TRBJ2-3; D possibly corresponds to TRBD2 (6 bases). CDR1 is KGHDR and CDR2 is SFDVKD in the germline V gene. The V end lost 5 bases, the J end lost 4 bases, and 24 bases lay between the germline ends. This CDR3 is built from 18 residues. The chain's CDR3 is CATSVNPNEVAAPDTQYF. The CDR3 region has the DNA TGTGCCACCAGTGTTAACCCCAACGAAGTAGCGGCGCCAGATACGCAGTATTTT.

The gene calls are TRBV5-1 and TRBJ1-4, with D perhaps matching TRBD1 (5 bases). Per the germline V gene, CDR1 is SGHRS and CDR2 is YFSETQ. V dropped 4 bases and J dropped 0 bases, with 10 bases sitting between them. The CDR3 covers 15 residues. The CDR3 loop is CASSPDSATNEKLFF. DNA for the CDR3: TGCGCCAGCAGCCCAGACAGTGCAACTAATGAAAAACTGTTTTTT.

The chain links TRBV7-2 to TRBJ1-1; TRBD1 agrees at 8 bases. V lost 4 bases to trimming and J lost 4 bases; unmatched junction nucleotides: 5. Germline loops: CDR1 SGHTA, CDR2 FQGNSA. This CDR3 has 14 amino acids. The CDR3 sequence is CASSSAGGITEAFF. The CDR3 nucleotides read TGTGCCAGCAGCTCCGCAGGGGGCATCACTGAAGCTTTCTTT.